These 4 T cell receptor beta chains came from one sample sequenced in a study of early T cells in non-severe SARS-CoV-2 infection. TCRdb reprocessed the 5' RACE reads via MiXCR and lists one record per CDR3 protein. This sample carries some 91,000 distinct CDR3 sequences, about 13% of them seen once, and the ten largest clones take around 2.4%. The specimen was whole blood. The receptor set was obtained from an adult who was a healthcare worker with PCR-confirmed SARS-CoV-2 infection or an uninfected control (not recorded which).

The chain uses TRBV7-2 and TRBJ2-3; D remains ambiguous. The CDR3 consists of 14 residues. V lost 2 bases and J lost 1, with 7 bases in between. Germline values: CDR1 SGHTA, CDR2 FQGNSA. The CDR3 sequence: CASSLIPGTDTQYF. In nucleotides, the CDR3 is TGTGCCAGCAGCTTAATTCCGGGCACAGATACGCAGTATTTT.

The gene calls are TRBV29-1 and TRBJ2-4; D is unresolved. The V end was cut by 7 bases, the J end by 6 bases, with 10 bases between. This CDR3 comprises 11 residues. Germline V CDR1 and CDR2: SQVTM, ANQGSEA. This CDR3 reads CSGQGSNIQYF. DNA for the CDR3: TGCAGCGGACAAGGATCAAACATTCAGTACTTC.

This sequence joins TRBV12-5 and TRBJ1-6; D not resolved. The V gene's germline CDR1 is LGHNT and CDR2 FRNRAP. This CDR3 is built from 15 residues. Trimming cost V 2 bases and J 12 bases, with 17 bases left between them. The CDR3 spells CASGLPPSLGKPLHF. The CDR3 nucleotides read TGTGCTAGTGGTTTGCCACCCTCCTTGGGGAAACCCCTCCACTTT.

The V and J genes are TRBV7-2 and TRBJ2-2; D is uncertain. V gave up 4 bases and J gave up 4 bases, with 7 bases separating them. This CDR3 spans 13 amino acids. Germline CDR1 SGHTA, CDR2 FQGNSA. CDR3 residues: CASSSYSTGELFF. The DNA of the CDR3 is TGTGCCAGCAGCTCTTACAGCACCGGGGAGCTGTTTTTT.